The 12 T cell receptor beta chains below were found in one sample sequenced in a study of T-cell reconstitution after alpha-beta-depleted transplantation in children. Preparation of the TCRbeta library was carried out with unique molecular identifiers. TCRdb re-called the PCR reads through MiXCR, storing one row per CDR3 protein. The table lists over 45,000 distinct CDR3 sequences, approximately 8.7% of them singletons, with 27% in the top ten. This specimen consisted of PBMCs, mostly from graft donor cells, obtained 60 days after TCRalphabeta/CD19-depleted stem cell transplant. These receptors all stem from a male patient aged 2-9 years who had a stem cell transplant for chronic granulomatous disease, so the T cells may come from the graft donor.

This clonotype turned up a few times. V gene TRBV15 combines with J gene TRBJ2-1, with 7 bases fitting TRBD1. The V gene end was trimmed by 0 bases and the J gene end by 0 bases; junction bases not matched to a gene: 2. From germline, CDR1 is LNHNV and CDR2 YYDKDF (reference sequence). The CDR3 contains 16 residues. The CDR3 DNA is TGTGCCACCAGCAGAGATCCAGGGGGCTCCTACAATGAGCAGTTCTTC. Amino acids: CATSRDPGGSYNEQFF.

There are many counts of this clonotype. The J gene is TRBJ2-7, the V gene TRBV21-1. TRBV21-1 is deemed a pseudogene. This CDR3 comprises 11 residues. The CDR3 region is CASSNGQEQYF. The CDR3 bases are TGTGCCAGCAGCAATGGGCAGGAGCAGTACTTC.

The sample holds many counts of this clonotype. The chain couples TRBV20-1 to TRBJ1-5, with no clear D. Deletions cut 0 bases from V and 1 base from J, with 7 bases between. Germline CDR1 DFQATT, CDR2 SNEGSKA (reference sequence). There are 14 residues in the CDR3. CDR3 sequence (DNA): TGCAGTGCTAGAGATCTTCGGAGCAATCAGCCCCAGCATTTT. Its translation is CSARDLRSNQPQHF.

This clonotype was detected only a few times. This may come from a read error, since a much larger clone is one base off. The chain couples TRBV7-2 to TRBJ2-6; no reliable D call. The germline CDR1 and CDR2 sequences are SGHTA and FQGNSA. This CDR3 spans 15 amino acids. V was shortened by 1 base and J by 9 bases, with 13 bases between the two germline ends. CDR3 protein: CASSLDRVNFNVLTF. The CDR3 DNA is TGTGCCAGCAGCTTAGACCGCGTTAACTTCAACGTCCTGACTTTC.

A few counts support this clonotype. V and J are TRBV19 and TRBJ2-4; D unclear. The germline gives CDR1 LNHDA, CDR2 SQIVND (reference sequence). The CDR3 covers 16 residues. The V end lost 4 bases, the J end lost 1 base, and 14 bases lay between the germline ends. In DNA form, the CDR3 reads TGTGCCAGTAGTACCGTCGTTGCCCTGGCCAAAAACATTCAGTACTTC. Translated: CASSTVVALAKNIQYF.

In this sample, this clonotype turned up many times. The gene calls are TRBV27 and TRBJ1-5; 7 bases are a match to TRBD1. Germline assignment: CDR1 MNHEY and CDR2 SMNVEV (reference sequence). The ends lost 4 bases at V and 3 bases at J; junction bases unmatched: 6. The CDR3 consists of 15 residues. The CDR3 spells CASSSRDSPNQPQHF. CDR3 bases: TGTGCCAGCAGTTCCCGGGACAGTCCCAATCAGCCCCAGCATTTT.

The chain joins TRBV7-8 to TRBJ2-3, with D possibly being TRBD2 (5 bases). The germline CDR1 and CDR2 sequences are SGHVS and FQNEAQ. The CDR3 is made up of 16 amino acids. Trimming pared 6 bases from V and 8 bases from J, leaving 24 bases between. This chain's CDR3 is CASRLRERISLGTQYF. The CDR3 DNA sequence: TGTGCCAGCAGGCTTAGGGAGAGGATTAGTCTCGGTACGCAGTATTTT. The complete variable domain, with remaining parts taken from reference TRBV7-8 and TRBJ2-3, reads GAGVSQSPRYKVAKRGQDVALRCDPISGHVSLFWYQQALGQGPEFLTYFQNEAQLDKSGLPSDRFFAERPEGSVSTLKIQRTQQEDSAVYLCASRLRERISLGTQYFGPGTRLTVL.

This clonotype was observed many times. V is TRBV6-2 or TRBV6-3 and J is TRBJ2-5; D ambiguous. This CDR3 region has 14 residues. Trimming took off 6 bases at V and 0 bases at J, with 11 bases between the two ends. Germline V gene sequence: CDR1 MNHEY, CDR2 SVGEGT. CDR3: CASRSTWYQETQYF. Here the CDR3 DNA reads TGTGCCAGCAGATCCACTTGGTACCAAGAGACCCAGTACTTC.

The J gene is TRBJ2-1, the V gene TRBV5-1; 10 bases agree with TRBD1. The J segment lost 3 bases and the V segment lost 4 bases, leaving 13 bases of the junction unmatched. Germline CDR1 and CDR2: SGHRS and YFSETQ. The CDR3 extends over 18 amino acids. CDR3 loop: CASSPPGTGVRSYNEQFF. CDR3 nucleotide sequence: TGCGCCAGCAGCCCGCCCGGGACAGGGGTCCGAAGCTACAATGAGCAGTTCTTC. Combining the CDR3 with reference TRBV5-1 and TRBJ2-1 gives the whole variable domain KAGVTQTPRYLIKTRGQQVTLSCSPISGHRSVSWYQQTPGQGLQFLFEYFSETQRNKGNFPGRFSGRQFSNSRSEMNVSTLELGDSALYLCASSPPGTGVRSYNEQFFGPGTRLTVL.

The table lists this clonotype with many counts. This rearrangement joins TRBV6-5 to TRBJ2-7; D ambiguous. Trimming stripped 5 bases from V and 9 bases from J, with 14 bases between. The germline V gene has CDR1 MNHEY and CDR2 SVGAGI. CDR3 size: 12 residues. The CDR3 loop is CASSRTGSRQYF. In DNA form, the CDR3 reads TGTGCCAGCAGTCGGACCGGCTCTCGGCAGTACTTC.

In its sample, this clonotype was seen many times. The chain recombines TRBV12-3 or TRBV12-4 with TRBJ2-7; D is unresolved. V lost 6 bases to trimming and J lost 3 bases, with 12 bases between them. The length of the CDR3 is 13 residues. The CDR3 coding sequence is TGTGCCAGCAGCCCTAATCCCGACTACGAGCAGTACTTC. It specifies CASSPNPDYEQYF.

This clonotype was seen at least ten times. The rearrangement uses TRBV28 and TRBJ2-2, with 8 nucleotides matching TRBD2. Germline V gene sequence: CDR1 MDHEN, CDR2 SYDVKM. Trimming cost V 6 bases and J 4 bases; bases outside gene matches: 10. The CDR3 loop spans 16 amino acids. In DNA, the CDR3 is TGTGCCAGCAGGGGTAGGACTAGCAGCTTCACCGGGGAGCTGTTTTTT. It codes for CASRGRTSSFTGELFF.